These 19 T cell receptor beta chains were sequenced from one sample in a study of blood T cell repertoires in COVID-19. The protocol was immunoSEQ multiplex PCR, while the TCRdb copy is restricted to in-frame clones and leaves out a portion. The sample lists around 330,000 clones, about 88% seen once, with around a tenth in the top ten. The sequenced sample was PBMCs or T cells enriched from blood (not recorded which). Receptor source: a woman between 40 and 50 years old who had recovered from COVID-19.

The chain couples TRBV6-1 to TRBJ1-2; D gene uncertain. V was pared by 3 bases and J by 4 bases, with 6 bases between. This CDR3 spans 12 amino acids. Germline CDR1 MNHNS, CDR2 SASEGT. CDR3 in DNA: TGTGCCAGCAGTGAGTGGGCCTATGGCTACACCTTC. Protein: CASSEWAYGYTF.

V and J are TRBV6-6 and TRBJ1-2, with TRBD1 identical over 7 bases. CDR3 length: 14 residues. V dropped 5 bases and J dropped 6; count of bases not matched to a gene: 9. The germline CDR1 and CDR2 sequences are MNHNY and SVGAGI (reference sequence). CDR3 nucleotide sequence: TGTGCCAGCAGTACAGGACAGGCCCGGAATGGCTACACCTTC. It yields the protein CASSTGQARNGYTF.

V usage is TRBV3-1 (or the pseudogene TRBV3-2) and J usage is TRBJ1-3; D gene unclear. The CDR3 consists of 12 residues. V lost 6 bases to trimming and J lost 4 bases, with 7 bases between them. Germline V CDR1 and CDR2: LGHDT, YNNKEL (reference sequence). For the CDR3, the DNA is TGTGCCAGCAGGCAATCAGGAAACACCATATATTTT. This sequence encodes CASRQSGNTIYF.

V gene TRBV5-4 combines with J gene TRBJ1-6; 8 bases map to TRBD1. Trimming removed 4 bases from V and 7 bases from J; junction bases left unmatched: 4. The CDR3 has 14 residues. CDR1 and CDR2 (germline): SGHNT, YYREEE (reference sequence). CDR3 sequence (DNA): TGTGCCAGCAGCCTGGACAGGGCAAATTCACCCCTCCACTTT. Residues: CASSLDRANSPLHF. Drawing the rest from reference TRBV5-4 and TRBJ1-6, the complete variable domain is ETGVTQSPTHLIKTRGQQVTLRCSSQSGHNTVSWYQQALGQGPQFIFQYYREEENGRGNFPPRFSGLQFPNYSSELNVNALELDDSALYLCASSLDRANSPLHFGNGTRLTVT.

This clone was recorded only once. The chain combines TRBV9 with TRBJ2-1; possible D gene TRBD2, 6 bases. The CDR3 is 16 residues long. With 3 bases removed from V and 5 bases from J, the gap between germline ends came to 18 bases. Germline CDR1 and CDR2: SGDLS and YYNGEE. The CDR3 sequence: CASSERLRDGDNEQFF. CDR3 DNA sequence: TGTGCCAGCAGCGAGCGCCTGCGGGACGGGGACAATGAGCAGTTCTTC.

The V gene is TRBV27, the J gene TRBJ1-5; D possibly corresponds to TRBD1 (6 bases). There are 14 residues in the CDR3. V was clipped by 3 bases and J by 3 bases, with 9 bases between them. Germline CDR1 reads MNHEY; CDR2 reads SMNVEV (reference sequence). The CDR3 DNA reads as TGTGCCAGCAGTTTTCAGGGGTTCAATCAGCCCCAGCATTTT. It translates to CASSFQGFNQPQHF.

The rearrangement uses TRBV7-9 and TRBJ1-1; D may be TRBD1 (5 bases). CDR3 length: 14 residues. Germline V gives CDR1 SEHNR, CDR2 FQNEAQ (reference sequence). V lost 3 bases and J 4 bases, leaving 12 bases between the germline ends. The DNA for the CDR3 is TGTGCCAGCAGCTTTGACAGTTGGGGCACTGAAGCTTTCTTT. This gives the protein CASSFDSWGTEAFF.

This rearrangement joins TRBV29-1 to TRBJ2-1, with 7 bases aligning to TRBD1. This CDR3 has 14 amino acids. CDR1 SQVTM and CDR2 ANQGSEA come from the germline V gene. With V trimmed by 4 bases and J by 4 bases, 7 bases remained unmatched. The CDR3 spells CSVAEQGIYNEQFF. The CDR3 bases are TGCAGCGTTGCGGAACAGGGGATTTACAATGAGCAGTTCTTC.

The chain joins TRBV7-6 to TRBJ1-1, with D possibly TRBD1 on 5 matching bases. The germline gives CDR1 SGHVS, CDR2 FNYEAQ. This CDR3 is 13 amino acids long. Trimming took 5 bases from V and 3 from J, leaving 10 bases between them. Here the CDR3 reads CASSRSGYTEAFF. The CDR3 DNA sequence: TGTGCCAGCAGCCGCTCAGGGTACACTGAAGCTTTCTTT.

This chain uses TRBV20-1 with TRBJ2-7; 7 nucleotides line up with TRBD2. CDR1 and CDR2 (germline): DFQATT, SNEGSKA (reference sequence). The V gene end was trimmed by 3 bases and the J gene end by 2 bases; junction bases not matched to a gene: 10. The CDR3 loop spans 15 amino acids. CDR3 coding DNA: TGCAGTGCTAGTGGGGGGGTGCGGGGACCCTACGAGCAGTACTTC. It yields the protein CSASGGVRGPYEQYF.

This clone was seen a single time. The chain employs TRBV6-5 and TRBJ2-4; D is ambiguous. V lost 0 bases, J lost 8 bases, and 14 bases lay in between. Per the germline V gene, CDR1 is MNHEY and CDR2 is SVGAGI. The CDR3 totals 15 residues. Here the CDR3 reads CASSYSGPPRDIQYF. The CDR3 bases are TGTGCCAGCAGTTACTCGGGTCCTCCTAGAGACATTCAGTACTTC.

This clone came up once. The rearrangement uses TRBV28 and TRBJ2-6; D is unresolved. Germline CDR1 is MDHEN and CDR2 is SYDVKM. This CDR3 is built from 18 residues. Deletions cut 3 bases from V and 1 base from J, with 16 bases between. CDR3 residues: CASSLAVVGPSGANVLTF. The CDR3 nucleotides read TGTGCCAGCAGTTTGGCTGTAGTGGGCCCTTCTGGGGCCAACGTCCTGACTTTC.

CDR3: CASSSGLAPVGAKNIQYF. In DNA form, the CDR3 reads TGTGCCAGCAGCTCGGGACTAGCGCCGGTGGGAGCCAAAAACATTCAGTACTTC. The J gene is TRBJ2-4, the V gene TRBV3-1 (or the pseudogene TRBV3-2); 10 bases agree with TRBD2. The CDR3 is 18 amino acids. Per the germline V gene, CDR1 is LGHDT and CDR2 is YNNKEL (reference sequence). The V segment lost 5 bases and the J segment 0 bases; nucleotides outside the gene matches: 10.

This chain connects TRBV19 to TRBJ1-5, with D tentatively TRBD1 (5 bases). CDR3 length equals 16 residues. The germline V gene encodes CDR1 LNHDA and CDR2 SQIVND (reference sequence). V was cut by 3 bases and J by 0 bases, with 12 bases left in between. The CDR3 coding sequence is TGTGCCAGTAGTATCTTTGGACAATCTAGCAATCAGCCCCAGCATTTT. Protein: CASSIFGQSSNQPQHF.

The chain employs TRBV28 and TRBJ1-2; TRBD1 is a possible D gene (6 bases). Germline V gene sequence: CDR1 MDHEN, CDR2 SYDVKM. The CDR3 has 17 residues. V gave up 3 bases and J gave up 2 bases, with 19 bases separating them. DNA for the CDR3: TGTGCCAGCAGTTTTAACGGGGCAGGGGCTTCCAACTATGGCTACACCTTC. Translating gives CASSFNGAGASNYGYTF.

A single count supports this clone. The chain has TRBV6-2 or TRBV6-3 and TRBJ2-6; a weak D match, TRBD1 (5 bases). V lost 6 bases and J lost 2, with 8 bases in between. The CDR3 covers 14 residues. Germline-derived CDR1 and CDR2 are MNHEY and SVGEGT. The CDR3 DNA follows: TGTGCCAGCAGCCCGGACACTGGGGCCAACGTCCTGACTTTC. This translates into CASSPDTGANVLTF.

The chain employs TRBV6-6 and TRBJ2-7; perhaps TRBD2 as D (7 bases). With 2 bases removed from V and 4 bases from J, the gap between germline ends came to 12 bases. This CDR3 spans 14 amino acids. Germline V gives CDR1 MNHNY, CDR2 SVGAGI (reference sequence). This chain's CDR3 is CASSYGAGAYEQYF. CDR3 DNA sequence: TGTGCCAGCAGTTACGGTGCGGGGGCGTACGAGCAGTACTTC.

This chain uses TRBV21-1 with TRBJ2-1; no check of the table's D call, TRBD1, against the DNA was made. TRBV21-1 is tagged as a pseudogene. The CDR3 spans 16 residues. CDR3 amino acids: CASGIATGSSYNEQFF. Here the CDR3 DNA reads TGTGCCAGCGGCATAGCAACAGGGAGCTCCTACAATGAGCAGTTCTTC.

CDR3 region: CASSQDRTGNSKNIQYF. The CDR3 DNA reads TGCGCCAGCAGCCAAGATCGGACAGGGAATTCCAAAAACATTCAGTACTTC. J is TRBJ2-4 and V is TRBV4-1; 8 nucleotides align to TRBD1. Germline loops: CDR1 MGHRA, CDR2 YSYEKL. Trimming removed 0 bases from V and 2 bases from J; junction bases left unmatched: 6. The CDR3 spans 17 residues.